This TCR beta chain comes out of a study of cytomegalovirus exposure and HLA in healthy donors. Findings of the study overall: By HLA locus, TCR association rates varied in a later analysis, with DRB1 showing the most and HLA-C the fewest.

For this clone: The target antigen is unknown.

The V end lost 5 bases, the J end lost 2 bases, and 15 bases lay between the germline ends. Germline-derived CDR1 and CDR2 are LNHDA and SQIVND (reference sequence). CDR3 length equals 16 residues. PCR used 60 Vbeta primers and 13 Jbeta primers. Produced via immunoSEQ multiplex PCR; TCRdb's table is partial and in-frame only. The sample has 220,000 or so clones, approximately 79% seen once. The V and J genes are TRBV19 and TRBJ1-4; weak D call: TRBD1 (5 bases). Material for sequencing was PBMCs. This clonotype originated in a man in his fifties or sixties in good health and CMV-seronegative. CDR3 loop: CASSSQGLGTNEKLFF. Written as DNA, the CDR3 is TGTGCCAGTAGTTCCCAGGGATTGGGTACTAATGAAAAACTGTTTTTT. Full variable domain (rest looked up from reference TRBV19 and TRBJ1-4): DGGITQSPKYLFRKEGQNVTLSCEQNLNHDAMYWYRQDPGQGLRLIYYSQIVNDFQKGDIAEGYSVSREKKESFPLTVTSAQKNPTAFYLCASSSQGLGTNEKLFFGSGTQLSVL.